This T cell receptor beta chain derives from a study of shared clonotypes between healthy human individuals. Turning to the study itself: The people who gave samples were a couple of women and three men aged 18 to 49. Three CD4 naive, three CD4 memory, two CD8 naive and one CD8 memory plate were used per donor.

Profiling relied on immunoSEQ multiplex PCR, and the TCRdb table lists in-frame clones only, not all of them. The sample contains about 2.2 million clones, just over 90% of which appear only once. CD45RO-negative CD8 cells positively selected for CCR7 made up the naive population, which excluded terminally differentiated effector memory CD45RA+ cells. The V gene end was trimmed by 5 bases and the J gene end by 5 bases; junction bases not matched to a gene: 0. CDR3 size: 13 residues. CDR1 is ENHRY, CDR2 SYGVKD, per germline. Concerning this clone itself: As yet, its antigen is unknown.

The study's findings and limits: Clonotype sharing levels among donors were expected to vary with sequencing depth. Incomplete sequencing of sorted subsets was indicated by rarefaction despite large depth.

Sequenced sample: naive CD8+ T cells from PBMCs. The receptor was isolated from a man between 18 and 29 years old in good health. Some clones in this sample may be carry-over from other donors' samples. The chain recombines TRBV10-3 with TRBJ2-1; TRBD2 matches 10 bases. In nucleotides, the CDR3 is TGTGCCATCAGTCTAGCGGGAGACAATGAGCAGTTCTTC. Encoded protein: CAISLAGDNEQFF.